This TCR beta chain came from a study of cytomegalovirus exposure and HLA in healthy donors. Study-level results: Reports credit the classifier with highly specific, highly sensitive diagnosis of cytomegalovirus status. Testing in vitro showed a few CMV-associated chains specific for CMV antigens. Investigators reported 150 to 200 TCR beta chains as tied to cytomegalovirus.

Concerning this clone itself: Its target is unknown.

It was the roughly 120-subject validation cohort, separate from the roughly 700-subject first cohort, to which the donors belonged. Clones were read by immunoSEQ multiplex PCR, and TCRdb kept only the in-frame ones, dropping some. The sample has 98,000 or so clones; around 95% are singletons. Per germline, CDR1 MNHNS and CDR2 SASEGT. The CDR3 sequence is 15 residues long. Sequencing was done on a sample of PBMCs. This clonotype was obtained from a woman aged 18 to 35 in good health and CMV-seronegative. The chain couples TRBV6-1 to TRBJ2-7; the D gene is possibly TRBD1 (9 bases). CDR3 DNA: TGTGCGACAGATTTAGCGGGACAGGGTTCCTACGAGCAGTACTTC. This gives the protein CATDLAGQGSYEQYF.